There are a few counts of the clone carrying this T cell receptor (beta chain). Its antigen is unknown. Germline is not matched at one junction end, which may reflect a read error. Other DNA sequences in this sample translate to the same CDR3. CDR3 length: 13 residues. Germline CDR1 reads SGHAT; CDR2 reads FQNNGV. The source of the sample is a study of cytomegalovirus exposure and HLA in healthy donors. Study at large: Most donors, about 77% of approximately 400 genotyped, fell in the Caucasian-associated ancestry cluster.

PCR employed 60 Vbeta and 13 Jbeta primers. TCRdb's table, derived via immunoSEQ multiplex PCR, lists solely in-frame clones and lacks some. The table records some 200,000 clones, 75% to 85% of them present only once. Study-level results: Across donors, sequencing depth was assumed by presence/absence analyses to be roughly uniform. Earlier results showed most TCR beta V segments being productive about 87% or about 30% of the time. Sequences of the TCR beta chain were said to predict the HLA-A and HLA-B alleles of most subjects accurately.

The sequence was collected from a woman aged 45-60 years in good health and CMV-seronegative. The V and J genes are TRBV11-2 and TRBJ1-6; D uncertain. The specimen was PBMCs. CDR3 amino acids: CASSLTLNSPLHF. The CDR3 nucleotides are TGTGCCAGCAGCCTAACCTTAAATTCCCCCCTCCACTTT.